A selection of T cell receptor beta chains follows, all from one sample in a study of T cells after yellow fever vaccination. TCRdb re-called the 5' RACE reads with MiXCR, one entry per CDR3 protein. The data show around 310,000 distinct CDR3 sequences, with roughly 4.3% seen just once and roughly a fifth held by the top ten. Specimen: PBMCs, collected 15 days after the yellow fever booster vaccination. The receptors originated from a man aged 18 to 29 who received the YFV17D yellow fever vaccine. Both conserved end residues are part of each CDR3. D genes are given only for firm matches. Expanded clones are given a class, and other clones once, few, many or no size at all.

D gene	clone size	V gene	J gene	CDR3 DNA	CDR3 protein
-	many	TRBV6-2/TRBV6-3	TRBJ1-2	TGTGCCAGCCAGGGGAACTATGGCTACACCTTC	CASQGNYGYTF
-	many	TRBV29-1	TRBJ2-3	TGCAGCGTTGAAGGACGTACAGATACGCAGTATTTT	CSVEGRTDTQYF
TRBD2	few	TRBV7-8	TRBJ2-7	TGTGCCAGCAGCAGAGTGGGGAGCGGGGGGCCCTACGAGCAGTACTTC	CASSRVGSGGPYEQYF
-	many	TRBV20-1	TRBJ2-5	TGCAGTGCCGACCCCACGGTAGGAGAGACCCAGTACTTC	CSADPTVGETQYF
-	few	TRBV20-1	TRBJ2-2	TGCAGTGCTAGAGGACTAGAGCGGTGGTCCGGGGAGCTGTTTTTT	CSARGLERWSGELFF
-	few	TRBV6-5	TRBJ2-3	TGTGCCAGCCGTCATGGACAGCCCACAGATACGCAGTATTTT	CASRHGQPTDTQYF
-	-	TRBV7-9	TRBJ1-4	TGTGCCAGCAGCTCAATAGGGGTTCTACTGTTTTTT	CASSSIGVLLFF
-	-	TRBV5-6	TRBJ1-1	TGTGCCAGCAGCTTGGATTGGGCAGGGCTGAACACTGAAGCTTTCTTT	CASSLDWAGLNTEAFF
TRBD1	many	TRBV7-2	TRBJ2-5	TGTGCCAGCAGCTCACCCATCCCGGGACATAGGGGGCCCCAGTACTTC	CASSSPIPGHRGPQYF
-	many	TRBV5-1	TRBJ1-5	TGCGCCAGCAGCGTCGGAACAGGGTATGGACAGCCCCAGCATTTT	CASSVGTGYGQPQHF
TRBD1	-	TRBV4-3	TRBJ2-5	TGCGCCAGCAGCCAAGGGACAGGGTTTTTCGTAGAGACCCAGTACTTC	CASSQGTGFFVETQYF
-	few	TRBV7-2	TRBJ1-2	TGTGCCAGCAGCTTAGCGCGCAGCCATGCCTATGGCTACACCTTC	CASSLARSHAYGYTF
-	many	TRBV20-1	TRBJ2-7	TGCAGTGCTAGTAGGACCGCGAGCTCCTACGAGCAGTACTTC	CSASRTASSYEQYF
-	few	TRBV5-1	TRBJ1-2	-	CASSLVRAGQNGYTF
TRBD2	many	TRBV7-9	TRBJ2-7	TGTGCCAGCAGTCCGCCTAGCGGGGGGGTCGAGCAGTACTTC	CASSPPSGGVEQYF
-	few	TRBV30	TRBJ2-7	TGTGCCTGGAGGGGAACGGGAACGGGCGAGCAGTACTTC	CAWRGTGTGEQYF
-	many	TRBV24-1	TRBJ1-1	TGTGCCACCCGGAGGGGAATGAACACTGAAGCTTTCTTT	CATRRGMNTEAFF
-	-	TRBV18	TRBJ2-2	TGTGCCAGCCAAAACACCGGGGAGCTGTTTTTT	CASQNTGELFF
TRBD2	many	TRBV27	TRBJ2-2	TGTGCCAGCAGTCCGGGACTAGTTGGAACCGGGGAGCTGTTTTTT	CASSPGLVGTGELFF
-	many	TRBV6-5	TRBJ1-2	TGTGCCAGCAGTTACGGCAGGGGAAGGAGCTACACCTTC	CASSYGRGRSYTF
-	-	TRBV5-1	TRBJ2-7	TGCGCCAGCAGCTTGGGGACGTCCTCCGAGCAGTACTTC	CASSLGTSSEQYF
TRBD1	many	TRBV5-1	TRBJ1-1	TGCGCCAGCAGCTTGCTCGGGACAGTGAACACTGAAGCTTTCTTT	CASSLLGTVNTEAFF
-	few	TRBV2	TRBJ2-5	TGTGCCAGCAGGATGCGATGGGGAGAGACCCAGTACTTC	CASRMRWGETQYF
-	many	TRBV12-3/TRBV12-4	TRBJ2-1	TGTGCCAGCGGAGGACGGGGGAATGAGCAGTTCTTC	CASGGRGNEQFF
-	-	TRBV4-1	TRBJ1-1	TGCGCCAGCAGCCAAGAGGGGGTCATGGCGGGGATGAACACTGAAGCTTTCTTT	CASSQEGVMAGMNTEAFF
-	many	TRBV5-1	TRBJ1-2	TGCGCCAGCAGCTTGGAGGTAGCCGGGCAAGGCTACACCTTC	CASSLEVAGQGYTF
TRBD1	many	TRBV7-3	TRBJ2-3	TGTGCCAGCAGCTCCCCCCAGGGGGCCACAGATACGCAGTATTTT	CASSSPQGATDTQYF
TRBD1	many	TRBV20-1	TRBJ2-3	TGCAGTGCTAGGACGGGACAGGGAGCAGATACGCAGTATTTT	CSARTGQGADTQYF
-	few	TRBV30	TRBJ1-6	TGTGCCTGGAGTCCGGACGACAATTCACCCCTCCACTTT	CAWSPDDNSPLHF
TRBD2	-	TRBV7-2	TRBJ2-1	TGTGCCAGCAGTGCTAGCGGGGGGGCGGGCACCTACAATGAGCAGTTCTTC	CASSASGGAGTYNEQFF
TRBD2	-	TRBV6-2/TRBV6-3	TRBJ2-5	TGTGCCAGCAGAAACCGGGGGGGGGGGCTTGAGACCCAGTACTTC	CASRNRGGGLETQYF
-	-	TRBV15	TRBJ2-3	TGTGCCACCAGCGCTTTGGTCGGCGATACGCAGTATTTT	CATSALVGDTQYF
-	-	TRBV5-4	TRBJ2-7	TGTGCCAGCAGCTTCCGGGACACGGCTTACGAGCAGTACTTC	CASSFRDTAYEQYF
-	-	TRBV6-6	TRBJ2-1	TGTGCCAGCAGTTATCCCACGGGGGCACAGGAGCAGTTCTTC	CASSYPTGAQEQFF
TRBD1	many	TRBV5-1	TRBJ1-2	TGCGCCAGCAGGCCAGCCACTACAGGGGCCAATGGCTACACCTTC	CASRPATTGANGYTF